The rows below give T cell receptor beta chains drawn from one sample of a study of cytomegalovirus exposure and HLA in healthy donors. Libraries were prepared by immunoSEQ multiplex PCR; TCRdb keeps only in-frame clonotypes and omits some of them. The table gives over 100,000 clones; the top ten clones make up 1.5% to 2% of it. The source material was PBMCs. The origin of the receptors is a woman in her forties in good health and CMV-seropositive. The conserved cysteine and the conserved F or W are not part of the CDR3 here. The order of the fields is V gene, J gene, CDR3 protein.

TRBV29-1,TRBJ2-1,SVVTSGRNNNEQF
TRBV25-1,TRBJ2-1,ASSDPHLGLAGTNEQF
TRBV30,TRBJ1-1,AWNPTGDTEAF
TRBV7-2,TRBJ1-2,ASSLNTGDYGYT
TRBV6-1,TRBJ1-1,ASSEAGDRDEAF
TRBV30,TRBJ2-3,AWMAGRTDTQY
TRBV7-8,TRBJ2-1,ASSYRYGSEQF
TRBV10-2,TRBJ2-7,ASSEDIAGEQY
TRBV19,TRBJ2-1,ASSSPYNEQF
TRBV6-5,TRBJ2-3,ASSYGGGRATDTQY
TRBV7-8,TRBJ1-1,ASSFSAGQHTEAF
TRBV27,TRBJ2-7,ASSLKGLAGFSYEQY